This TCR beta chain was sequenced in a study of blood T cell repertoires in COVID-19. The overall study: Sites across the United States, Italy and Spain contributed samples from acute and convalescent COVID-19. The cDNA or gDNA used as material had been derived from T cells, B-cell-depleted T cells, or PBMCs.

Assay: immunoSEQ multiplex PCR; the TCRdb copy retains only in-frame clones and omits some. The sample yields some 330,000 clones, around 86% seen once. Donors of Cohort 3 who recovered were those that had two negative PCRs, clearance, or symptom resolution. V dropped 1 base and J dropped 7 bases, with 16 bases sitting between them. Germline V lookup: CDR1 LNHNV, CDR2 YYDKDF (reference sequence). This CDR3 spans 15 amino acids. This TCR derives from a man younger than 40 who had recovered from COVID-19. J is TRBJ1-2 and V is TRBV15, with D possibly matching TRBD1 (6 bases). The source material was PBMCs or T cells enriched from blood (not recorded which). Here the CDR3 DNA reads TGTGCCACCAGCAGAGGGCCAGCACAGGGTCTTGGCTACACCTTC. This encodes CATSRGPAQGLGYTF.